These 32 T cell receptor beta chains were sequenced from one sample in a study of tumor and adjacent non-tumor tissue in lung cancer. RNA was extracted from bulk tissue without any cell sorting. A modified ARM-PCR protocol with three rounds of nested PCR amplified TCRbeta. MiXCR, run by TCRdb on the multiplex PCR reads, gives a single entry per CDR3 protein. The sample has 71,000 or so distinct CDR3 sequences, roughly 80% seen once. Material for sequencing was lung tumor tissue. These receptors all come from a woman between 50 and 59 years old with non-small cell lung cancer.

The chain links TRBV28 to TRBJ1-6; D is possibly TRBD1 (6 bases). Deletions cut 1 base from V and 17 bases from J, with 21 bases between. Germline assignment: CDR1 MDHEN and CDR2 SYDVKM. CDR3 length: 15 residues. CDR3 DNA sequence: TGTGCCAGCAGTTTATTGGCAGGGGTAAATTCATCCTTCCACTTT. Protein sequence: CASSLLAGVNSSFHF.

This clonotype was picked up one time. Since no conserved phenylalanine or tryptophan closes the CDR3, a read error is the likely cause. The chain is built from TRBV20-1 and TRBJ1-2; no clear D gene. The V gene's germline CDR1 is DFQATT and CDR2 SNEGSKA (reference sequence). The CDR3 is 12 residues long. The CDR3 protein is CSSRVADYGYTL. The DNA of the CDR3 is TGCAGTTCTAGGGTGGCAGACTATGGCTACACCTTA.

A remark on this clonotype: Because the CDR3 is missing its conserved closing phenylalanine or tryptophan, this is likely a read error. The limits of the CDR3 on the DNA are not certain, so only TCRdb's listed CDR3 is given. The V gene is TRBV20-1, the J gene TRBJ1-1. Germline V gene data show CDR1 as DFQATT and CDR2 as SNEGSKA (reference sequence). The CDR3 sequence runs 13 residues, both termini included. This chain's CDR3 is CSAPSWGGTEAIV.

Worth noting for this clonotype: At one boundary the junction diverges from the germline segment, which might be a read error. The chain joins TRBV11-2 to TRBJ2-7; D unresolved. CDR1 SGHAT and CDR2 FQNNGV come from the germline V gene. The CDR3 contains 15 residues. DNA for the CDR3: TGTGCCAGTAGCTTATCTCAGAGTCCCTCCTACGAGCATTACTTC. Translated, it gives CASSLSQSPSYEHYF.

J is TRBJ2-1 and V is TRBV20-1; D ambiguous. The DNA end lines up better with TRBJ2-7; the J call may be wrong. Germline V CDR1 and CDR2: DFQATT, SNEGSKA (reference sequence). The CDR3 spans 14 residues. In DNA, the CDR3 is TGCAGTGCTAATCCTAGTTGGGCATACAATGAGCAGTACTTC. Translation: CSANPSWAYNEQYF.

This clonotype was counted at least ten times. Germline and junction disagree at one end, which may indicate a read error. The chain joins TRBV5-1 to TRBJ2-7; the D gene is possibly TRBD2 (6 bases). The CDR3 consists of 16 residues. Germline V gene lookup returns CDR1 SGHRS and CDR2 YFSETQ. The CDR3 here is CASSLDLTSLSYEQYF. The CDR3, as DNA: TGCGCCAGCAGTTTGGACCTTACTAGCTTGTCCTACGAGCAGTACTTC. Full variable domain (missing parts from reference TRBV5-1 and TRBJ2-7): KAGVTQTPRYLIKTRGQQVTLSCSPISGHRSVSWYQQTPGQGLQFLFEYFSETQRNKGNFPGRFSGRQFSNSRSEMNVSTLELGDSALYLCASSLDLTSLSYEQYFGPGTRLTVT.

About this clonotype: A much larger clone lies a single base off, so this may be a read error. The CDR3 spells CSVDLWIDTQYF. CDR3 DNA: TGCAGCGTTGACCTGTGGATAGATACGCAGTATTTT. This sequence joins TRBV29-1 and TRBJ2-3; D unclear. Germline V CDR1 and CDR2: SQVTM, ANQGSEA. Trimming removed 3 bases from V and 5 bases from J, with 9 bases in between. The CDR3 totals 12 residues.

This clonotype was observed a single time. V usage is TRBV28 and J usage is TRBJ1-1; D might be TRBD1 (5 bases). The CDR3 consists of 15 residues. The germline V gene encodes CDR1 MDHEN and CDR2 SYDVKM. The germline V and J ends were trimmed by 5 bases and 11 bases, with 24 bases remaining between them. The CDR3: CASSIMRDRRIRAFF. The CDR3 DNA reads as TGTGCCAGCAGTATAATGCGGGACCGGCGCATCAGGGCTTTCTTT.

On this clonotype itself: Sequence at one end of the junction differs from germline and may be a read error. The J gene is TRBJ1-5, the V gene TRBV7-2; no definite D call. Germline CDR1 and CDR2: SGHTA and FQGNSA. The CDR3 extends over 13 amino acids. The CDR3 sequence is CASSLDVNHPQHF. The CDR3 nucleotides are TGTGCCAGCAGTTTAGACGTAAATCATCCCCAGCATTTT. Full variable domain (missing parts from reference TRBV7-2 and TRBJ1-5): GAGVSQSPSNKVTEKGKDVELRCDPISGHTALYWYRQSLGQGLEFLIYFQGNSAPDKSGLPSDRFSAERTGGSVSTLTIQRTQQEDSAVYLCASSLDVNHPQHFGDGTRLSIL.

Worth noting for this clonotype: Germline is not matched at one junction end, which may reflect a read error. The chain uses TRBV11-2 and TRBJ2-3; unclear D gene. Germline lookup yields CDR1 SGHAT and CDR2 FQNNGV. The CDR3 totals 15 residues. The CDR3 region is CASNPLLISTDMQYF. The CDR3 DNA is TGTGCCAGCAACCCCCTTTTGATAAGCACAGATATGCAGTATTTT.

The genes are TRBV6-1 and TRBJ1-5; no firm D call. Germline loops: CDR1 MNHNS, CDR2 SASEGT. The CDR3 loop spans 15 amino acids. V dropped 2 bases and J dropped 9 bases, with 17 bases sitting between them. In nucleotides, the CDR3 is TGTGCCAGCAGTGAAACTCGCCAGGCCCCAGGGCCCCAGCATTTT. Residues: CASSETRQAPGPQHF.

V is TRBV11-2 and J is TRBJ2-2, with D perhaps TRBD1 (6 bases). Germline values: CDR1 SGHAT, CDR2 FQNNGV. The CDR3 contains 13 residues. Trimming cost V 7 bases and J 7 bases, with 13 bases left between them. CDR3 coding DNA: TGTGCCAGCAAAAACTGGGACATCGGGGAGCTGTTTTTT. Translated, it gives CASKNWDIGELFF.

Concerning this clonotype itself: A much more abundant neighbour one base away suggests this may be a read error. The genes are TRBV5-1 and TRBJ1-4; D uncertain. The germline V gene encodes CDR1 SGHRS and CDR2 YFSETQ. The CDR3 is 15 amino acids. CDR3 sequence (DNA): TGCGCCAGCAGCCTGGCTCGAGCAACTAATGAAAATCTGTTTTTT. Translation gives CASSLARATNENLFF.

This clonotype has at least ten counts. This chain joins TRBV6-5 and TRBJ1-2, with TRBD1 matching 7 bases. V was clipped by 4 bases and J by 2 bases; unmatched bases: 1. The CDR3 consists of 13 residues. CDR1 MNHEY and CDR2 SVGAGI come from the germline V gene. CDR3 nucleotides: TGTGCCAGCAGTTCGACAGGGAACTATGGCTACACCTTC. Translation: CASSSTGNYGYTF.

As to this clonotype: At one of its ends the junction is not consistent with the germline gene, which may arise from a read error. The CDR3 loop reads CASTPDNIYERYF. The CDR3 DNA follows: TGTGCCAGCACTCCTGACAATATCTACGAGCGGTACTTC. The chain combines TRBV6-2 or TRBV6-3 with TRBJ2-7; D call uncertain. The length of the CDR3 is 13 residues. Germline V gene sequence: CDR1 MNHEY, CDR2 SVGEGT.

V and J are TRBV29-1 and TRBJ2-1; D remains ambiguous. Trimming left V 8 bases short and J 7 bases short, with 21 bases between. Germline CDR1 reads SQVTM; CDR2 reads ANQGSEA. The CDR3 spans 14 residues. This CDR3 reads CSPPTYRLRNEQFF. CDR3 DNA sequence: TGCAGCCCTCCTACGTACCGCTTGAGGAATGAGCAGTTCTTC.

The chain is built from TRBV5-1 and TRBJ2-7; 10 bases align to TRBD2. This CDR3 is built from 18 residues. CDR1 and CDR2 (germline): SGHRS, YFSETQ. Unmatched junction bases numbered 21, after V lost 8 bases and J lost 4 bases. The CDR3 protein is CASNLVGLAGAGNYEQYF. The CDR3 DNA sequence: TGCGCCAGTAACTTGGTTGGTCTAGCGGGAGCGGGTAATTACGAGCAGTACTTC. Full variable domain (missing parts from reference TRBV5-1 and TRBJ2-7): KAGVTQTPRYLIKTRGQQVTLSCSPISGHRSVSWYQQTPGQGLQFLFEYFSETQRNKGNFPGRFSGRQFSNSRSEMNVSTLELGDSALYLCASNLVGLAGAGNYEQYFGPGTRLTVT.

This clonotype is a singleton in its sample. The missing conserved phenylalanine or tryptophan at the end of this CDR3 makes a read error likely. The V call is TRBV11-1, the J call TRBJ1-1; D gene ambiguous. Germline lookup yields CDR1 SGHAT and CDR2 FQDESV (reference sequence). The CDR3 runs to 15 residues. The CDR3 DNA reads TGTGTCAGTAGCTCCGAGGATTGGTTGAACACTGAAGCTTTCCTT. Protein: CVSSSEDWLNTEAFL.

This clonotype was counted many times. V and J are TRBV5-1 and TRBJ1-1, with TRBD1 identical over 8 bases. Germline values: CDR1 SGHRS, CDR2 YFSETQ. V lost 0 bases, J lost 2 bases, and 3 bases stayed unmatched. The CDR3 loop spans 15 amino acids. CDR3 amino acids: CASSLVGTGNTEAFF. CDR3 nucleotide sequence: TGCGCCAGCAGCTTGGTAGGGACAGGTAACACTGAAGCTTTCTTT.

As for this clonotype: Since the CDR3 does not end with the conserved phenylalanine or tryptophan, this likely comes from a read error. It is unclear where the CDR3 begins or ends on the DNA, so no DNA is shown, and the CDR3 is as TCRdb lists it. The rearrangement uses TRBV6-5 and TRBJ2-7; whether TRBD2, the table's D call, matches the DNA was not checked. 16 amino acids form the CDR3, both terminal residues included. Germline assignment: CDR1 MNHEY and CDR2 SVGAGI. CDR3 residues: CASSYYKGPFTCEEYY.

To note about this clonotype: The junction differs from germline at one of its ends, possibly a read error. The V call is TRBV12-3 or TRBV12-4, the J call TRBJ2-3; no clear D gene. The CDR3 extends over 12 amino acids. CDR3 bases: TGTGCCAGCAGTTCGGGTACAGATACACAGTTTTTT. Protein: CASSSGTDTQFF.

With regard to this clonotype: The junction differs from germline at one of its ends, possibly a read error. This rearrangement joins TRBV10-3 to TRBJ2-5; 7 nucleotides match TRBD1. CDR3 length: 13 residues. CDR1 ENHRY and CDR2 SYGVKD come from the germline V gene. The CDR3 nucleotides read TGTGTGATCAGACAGGGTAGGGATGAGACCCAGTATTTC. As protein: CVIRQGRDETQYF.

Note on this clonotype: One end of the junction fails to match germline, which may point to a read error. The genes are TRBV20-1 and TRBJ2-2; D is undetermined. Germline lookup yields CDR1 DFQATT and CDR2 SNEGSKA (reference sequence). CDR3 length: 15 amino acids. Here the CDR3 DNA reads TGCGGTGCTAGAGATATTATTTTGGATACCGGGGAGCTGTTTTTT. Translated, it gives CGARDIILDTGELFF.

Details on this clonotype: A read error may account for a junction end that differs from germline. This rearrangement joins TRBV4-2 to TRBJ2-5; 8 nucleotides align to TRBD2. Germline values: CDR1 LGHNA, CDR2 YNFKEQ. This CDR3 has 16 residues. The DNA for the CDR3 is TGTGTCAGCAGCCAAGCCACGGGACTAGACTACGTGACCCAGTGTTTC. Protein sequence: CVSSQATGLDYVTQCF.

Comments on this clonotype: Mismatch with germline at one junction end may stem from a read error. The gene calls are TRBV7-9 and TRBJ1-5; 7 bases line up with TRBD1. This CDR3 has 13 residues. Germline V gene sequence: CDR1 SEHNR, CDR2 FQNEAQ (reference sequence). CDR3 sequence: CTSSTGENQPQLF. CDR3 in DNA: TGTACCAGCAGCACAGGGGAAAATCAGCCCCAGCTTTTT.

Concerning this clonotype itself: The junction differs from germline at one of its ends, possibly a read error. The chain carries TRBV28 and TRBJ2-7; D may be TRBD2 (5 bases). Germline values: CDR1 MDHEN, CDR2 SYDVKM. This CDR3 is built from 13 residues. For the CDR3, the DNA is TGTGCTAGCAGAAGGACTGGCTCCTACGAGCTGTACTTC. The encoded protein is CASRRTGSYELYF.

Note on this clonotype: The germline gene is not matched at one end of the junction; a read error may be the cause. CDR3 sequence (DNA): TGCAGTGTTGGGACTATTAGCGCAGGTACGCACTATTTT. Its translation is CSVGTISAGTHYF. This chain joins TRBV29-1 and TRBJ2-3; 7 bases are shared with TRBD2. The germline V gene encodes CDR1 SQVTM and CDR2 ANQGSEA. The CDR3 contains 13 residues.

The V call is TRBV6-5, the J call TRBJ1-1, with a possible D match to TRBD1 (6 bases). This CDR3 region has 12 residues. Germline V lookup: CDR1 MNHEY, CDR2 SVGAGI. V lost 10 bases, J lost 7 bases, and 16 bases lay in between. The CDR3 coding sequence is TGTGCCAACACTCGCAGGGGAAATGAAGCTTTCTTT. This gives the protein CANTRRGNEAFF.

In the case of this clonotype: At one of its ends the junction is not consistent with the germline gene, which may arise from a read error. The CDR3 sequence is CSDRDPTSAGRRTEAFF. The CDR3 bases are TGCAGTGATAGAGATCCCACCTCGGCGGGAAGAAGGACTGAAGCTTTCTTT. This chain uses TRBV20-1 with TRBJ1-1; D is undetermined. CDR3 length: 17 residues. CDR1 DFQATT and CDR2 SNEGSKA come from the germline V gene (reference sequence).

The chain links TRBV20-1 to TRBJ2-3, with 8 positions matching TRBD2. The CDR3 length is 20 residues. The V gene end was trimmed by 1 base and the J gene end by 2 bases; junction bases not matched to a gene: 20. Germline V gene data show CDR1 as DFQATT and CDR2 as SNEGSKA (reference sequence). The CDR3 loop reads CSARGRLGLVALRATDTQYF. The CDR3 DNA follows: TGCAGTGCTAGAGGACGGTTGGGACTAGTGGCCCTCCGGGCCACAGATACGCAGTATTTT.

The chain joins TRBV4-3 to TRBJ2-7; perhaps TRBD1 as D (6 bases). The CDR3 runs to 14 residues. Germline V gene sequence: CDR1 LGHNA, CDR2 YSLEER. The ends were cut back, 3 bases at V and 10 bases at J, with 19 bases in the middle. CDR3 sequence: CASSHTGFLDDQYF. DNA of the CDR3: TGCGCCAGCAGCCACACAGGGTTTTTGGATGACCAGTACTTC.

To note about this clonotype: This CDR3 fails to terminate in the conserved phenylalanine or tryptophan, so it likely reflects a read error. V is TRBV6-5 and J is TRBJ2-1; TRBD2 aligns across 8 bases. This CDR3 is 16 amino acids long. From germline, CDR1 is MNHEY and CDR2 SVGAGI. The CDR3 region has the DNA TGTGCCAACAGTTACACCCGACTAGCGAATAACAATGAGCAGTTCATC. Protein: CANSYTRLANNNEQFI.